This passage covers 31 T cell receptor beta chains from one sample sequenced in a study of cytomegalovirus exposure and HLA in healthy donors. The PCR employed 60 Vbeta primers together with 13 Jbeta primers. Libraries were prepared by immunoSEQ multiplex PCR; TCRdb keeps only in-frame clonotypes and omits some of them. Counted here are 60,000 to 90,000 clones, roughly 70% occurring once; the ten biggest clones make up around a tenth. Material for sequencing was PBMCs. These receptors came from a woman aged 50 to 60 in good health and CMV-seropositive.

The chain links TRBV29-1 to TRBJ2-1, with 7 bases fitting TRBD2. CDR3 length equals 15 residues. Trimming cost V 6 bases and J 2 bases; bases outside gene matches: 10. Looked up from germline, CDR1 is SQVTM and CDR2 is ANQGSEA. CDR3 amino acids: CSVLPRGVPYNEQFF. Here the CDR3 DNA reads TGCAGCGTCTTACCCCGGGGGGTCCCCTACAATGAGCAGTTCTTC.

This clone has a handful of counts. The CDR3 coding sequence is TGTGCCAGCAGCTTAGCCGGGTTAAACTATGGCTACACCTTC. Amino acids: CASSLAGLNYGYTF. The genes are TRBV7-8 and TRBJ1-2; D is uncertain. There are 14 residues in the CDR3. V was shortened by 0 bases and J by 2 bases, with 7 bases between the two germline ends. The germline CDR1 and CDR2 sequences are SGHVS and FQNEAQ.

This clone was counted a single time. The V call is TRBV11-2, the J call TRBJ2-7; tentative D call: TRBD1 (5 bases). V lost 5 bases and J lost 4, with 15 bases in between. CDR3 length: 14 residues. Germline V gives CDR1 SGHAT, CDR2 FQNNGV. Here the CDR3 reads CASSLDSLSYEQYF. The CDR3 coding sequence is TGTGCCAGCAGCCTTGACAGCCTATCGTACGAGCAGTACTTC.

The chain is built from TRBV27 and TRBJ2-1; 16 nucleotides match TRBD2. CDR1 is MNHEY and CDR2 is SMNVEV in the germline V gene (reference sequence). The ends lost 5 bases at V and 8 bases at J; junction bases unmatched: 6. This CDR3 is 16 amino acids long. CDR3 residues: CASSRGLAGGEDEQFF. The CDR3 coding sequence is TGTGCCAGCAGTAGGGGACTAGCGGGAGGGGAGGATGAGCAGTTCTTC.

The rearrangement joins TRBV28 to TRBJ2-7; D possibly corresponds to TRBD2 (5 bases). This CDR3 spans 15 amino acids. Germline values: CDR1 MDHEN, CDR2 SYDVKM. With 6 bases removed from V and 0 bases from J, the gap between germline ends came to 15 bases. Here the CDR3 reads CASSRPGRSSYEQYF. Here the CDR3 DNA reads TGTGCCAGCAGCCGACCGGGAAGGAGCTCCTACGAGCAGTACTTC.

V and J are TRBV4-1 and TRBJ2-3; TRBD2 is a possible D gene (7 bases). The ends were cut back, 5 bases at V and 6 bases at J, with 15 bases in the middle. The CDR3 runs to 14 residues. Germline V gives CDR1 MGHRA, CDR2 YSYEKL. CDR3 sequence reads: CASSSYREGDTQYF. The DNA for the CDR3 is TGCGCCAGCAGCTCGTACAGGGAGGGGGATACGCAGTATTTT.

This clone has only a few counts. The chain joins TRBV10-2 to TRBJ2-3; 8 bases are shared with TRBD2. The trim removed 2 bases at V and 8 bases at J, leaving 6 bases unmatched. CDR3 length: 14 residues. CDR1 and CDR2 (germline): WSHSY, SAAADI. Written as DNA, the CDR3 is TGCGCCAGCAGTGAGAGGCGGGAGGAGGGTACGCAGTATTTT. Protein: CASSERREEGTQYF.

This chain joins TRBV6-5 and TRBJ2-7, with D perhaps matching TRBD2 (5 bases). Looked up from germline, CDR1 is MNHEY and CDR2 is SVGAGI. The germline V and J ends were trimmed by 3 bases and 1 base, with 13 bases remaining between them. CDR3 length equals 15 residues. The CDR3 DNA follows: TGTGCCAGCAGTTATTCAGCGGATCGATCCTACGAGCAGTACTTC. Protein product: CASSYSADRSYEQYF.

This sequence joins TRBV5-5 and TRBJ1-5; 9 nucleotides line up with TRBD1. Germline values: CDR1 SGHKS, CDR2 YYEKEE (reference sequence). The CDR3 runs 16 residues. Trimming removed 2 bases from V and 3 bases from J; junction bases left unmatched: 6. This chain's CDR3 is CASSLGGTGINQPQHF. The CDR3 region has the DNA TGTGCCAGCAGCTTAGGCGGGACAGGGATCAATCAGCCCCAGCATTTT. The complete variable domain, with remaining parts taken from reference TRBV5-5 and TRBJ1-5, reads DAGVTQSPTHLIKTRGQQVTLRCSPISGHKSVSWYQQVLGQGPQFIFQYYEKEERGRGNFPDRFSARQFPNYSSELNVNALLLGDSALYLCASSLGGTGINQPQHFGDGTRLSIL.

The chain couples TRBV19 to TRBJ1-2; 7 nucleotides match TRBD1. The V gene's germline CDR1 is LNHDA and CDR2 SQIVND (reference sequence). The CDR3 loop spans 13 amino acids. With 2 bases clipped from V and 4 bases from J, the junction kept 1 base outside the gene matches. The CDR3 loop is CASSITGAYGYTF. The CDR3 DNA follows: TGTGCCAGTAGTATAACAGGGGCCTATGGCTACACCTTC.

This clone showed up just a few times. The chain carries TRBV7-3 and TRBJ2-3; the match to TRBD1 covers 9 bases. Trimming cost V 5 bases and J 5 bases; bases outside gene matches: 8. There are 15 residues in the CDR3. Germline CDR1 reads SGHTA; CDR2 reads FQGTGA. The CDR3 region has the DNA TGTGCCAGCAGCGTTACAGGGGGCGGTGGAGATACGCAGTATTTT. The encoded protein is CASSVTGGGGDTQYF.

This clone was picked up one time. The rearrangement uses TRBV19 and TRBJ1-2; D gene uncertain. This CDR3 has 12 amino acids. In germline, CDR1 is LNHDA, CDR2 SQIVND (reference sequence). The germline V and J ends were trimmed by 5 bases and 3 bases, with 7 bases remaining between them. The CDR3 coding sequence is TGTGCCAGTAGTGTCCAATACTATGGCTACACCTTC. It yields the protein CASSVQYYGYTF.

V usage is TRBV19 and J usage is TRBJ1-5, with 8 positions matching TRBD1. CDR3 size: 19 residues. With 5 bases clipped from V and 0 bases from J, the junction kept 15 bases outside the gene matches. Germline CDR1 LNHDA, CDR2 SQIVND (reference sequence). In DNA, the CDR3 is TGTGCCAGTAGTTCGGTGGCCGGACAGGGCGGTGGTAGCAATCAGCCCCAGCATTTT. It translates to CASSSVAGQGGGSNQPQHF.

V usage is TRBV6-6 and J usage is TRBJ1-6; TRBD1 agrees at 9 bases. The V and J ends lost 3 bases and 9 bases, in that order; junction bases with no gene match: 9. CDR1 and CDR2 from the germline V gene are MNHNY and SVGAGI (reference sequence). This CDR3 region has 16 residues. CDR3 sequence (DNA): TGTGCCAGCAGTTATGATTCCCCGGGACAGGGTTCACCCCTCCACTTT. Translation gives CASSYDSPGQGSPLHF.

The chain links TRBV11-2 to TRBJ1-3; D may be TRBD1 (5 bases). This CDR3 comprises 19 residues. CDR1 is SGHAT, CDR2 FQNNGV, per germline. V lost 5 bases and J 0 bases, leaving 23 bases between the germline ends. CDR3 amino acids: CASSPRQSLPLNSGNTIYF. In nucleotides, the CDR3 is TGTGCCAGCAGCCCCAGACAGAGCCTACCCCTAAACTCTGGAAACACCATATATTTT. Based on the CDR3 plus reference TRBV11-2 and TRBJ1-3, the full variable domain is EAGVAQSPRYKIIEKRQSVAFWCNPISGHATLYWYQQILGQGPKLLIQFQNNGVVDDSQLPKDRFSAERLKGVDSTLKIQPAKLEDSAVYLCASSPRQSLPLNSGNTIYFGEGSWLTVV.

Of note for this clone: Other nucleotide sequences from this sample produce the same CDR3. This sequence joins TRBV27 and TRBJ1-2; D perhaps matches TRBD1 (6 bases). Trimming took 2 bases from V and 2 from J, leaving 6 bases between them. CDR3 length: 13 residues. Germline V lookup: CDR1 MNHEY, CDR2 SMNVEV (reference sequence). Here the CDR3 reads CASSLQGNYGYTF. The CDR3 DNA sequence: TGTGCCAGCAGTTTACAGGGGAACTATGGCTACACCTTC.

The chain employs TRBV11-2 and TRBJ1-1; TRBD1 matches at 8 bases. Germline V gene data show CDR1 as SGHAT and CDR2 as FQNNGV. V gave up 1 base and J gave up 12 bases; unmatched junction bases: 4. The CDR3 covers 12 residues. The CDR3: CASSLGQGASFF. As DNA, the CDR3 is TGTGCCAGCAGCTTAGGGCAGGGGGCTTCTTTCTTT. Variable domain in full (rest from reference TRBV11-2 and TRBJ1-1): EAGVAQSPRYKIIEKRQSVAFWCNPISGHATLYWYQQILGQGPKLLIQFQNNGVVDDSQLPKDRFSAERLKGVDSTLKIQPAKLEDSAVYLCASSLGQGASFFGQGTRLTVV.

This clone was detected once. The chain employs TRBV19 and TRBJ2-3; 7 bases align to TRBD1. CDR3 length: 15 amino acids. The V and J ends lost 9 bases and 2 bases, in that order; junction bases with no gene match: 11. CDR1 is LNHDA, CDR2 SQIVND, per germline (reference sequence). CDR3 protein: CASKGTAENTDTQYF. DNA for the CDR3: TGTGCCAGCAAAGGGACAGCGGAGAACACAGATACGCAGTATTTT.

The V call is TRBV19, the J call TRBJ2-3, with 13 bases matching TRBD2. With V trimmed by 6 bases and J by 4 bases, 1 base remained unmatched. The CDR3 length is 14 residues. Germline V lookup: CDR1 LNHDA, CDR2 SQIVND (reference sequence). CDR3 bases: TGTGCCAGTAGGACTAGCGGGGGGCCAGATACGCAGTATTTT. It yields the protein CASRTSGGPDTQYF.

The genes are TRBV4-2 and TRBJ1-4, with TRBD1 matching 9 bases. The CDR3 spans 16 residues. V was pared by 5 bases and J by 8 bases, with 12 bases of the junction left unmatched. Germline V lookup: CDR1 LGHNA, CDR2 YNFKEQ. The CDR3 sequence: CASSSRTGGDKEKLFF. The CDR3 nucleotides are TGTGCCAGCAGCAGCCGAACAGGGGGCGATAAGGAAAAACTGTTTTTT.

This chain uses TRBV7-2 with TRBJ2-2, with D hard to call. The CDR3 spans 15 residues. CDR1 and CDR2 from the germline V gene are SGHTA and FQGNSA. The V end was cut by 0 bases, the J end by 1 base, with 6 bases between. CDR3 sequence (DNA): TGTGCCAGCAGCTTAGCGATACAGAACACCGGGGAGCTGTTTTTT. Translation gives CASSLAIQNTGELFF.

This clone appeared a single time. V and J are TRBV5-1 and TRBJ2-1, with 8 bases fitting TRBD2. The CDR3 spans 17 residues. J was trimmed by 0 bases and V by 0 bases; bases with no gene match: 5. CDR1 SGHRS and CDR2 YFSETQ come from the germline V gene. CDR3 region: CASSLEVAGSSYNEQFF. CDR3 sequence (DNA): TGCGCCAGCAGCTTGGAAGTAGCGGGGAGCTCCTACAATGAGCAGTTCTTC.

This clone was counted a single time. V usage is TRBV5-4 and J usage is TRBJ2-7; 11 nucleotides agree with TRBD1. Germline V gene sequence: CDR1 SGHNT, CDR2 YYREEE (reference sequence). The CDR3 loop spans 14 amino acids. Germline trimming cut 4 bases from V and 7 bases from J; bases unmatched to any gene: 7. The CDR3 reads CASSRAGTGGEQYF. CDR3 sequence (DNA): TGTGCCAGCAGCCGGGCCGGGACAGGGGGAGAGCAGTACTTC.

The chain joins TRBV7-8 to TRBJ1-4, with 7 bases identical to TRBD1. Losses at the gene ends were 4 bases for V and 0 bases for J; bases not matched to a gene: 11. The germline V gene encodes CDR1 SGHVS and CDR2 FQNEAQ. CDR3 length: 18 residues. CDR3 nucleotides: TGTGCCAGCAGCTCAGGGACAGAGTCCGTATCAACTAATGAAAAACTGTTTTTT. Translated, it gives CASSSGTESVSTNEKLFF.

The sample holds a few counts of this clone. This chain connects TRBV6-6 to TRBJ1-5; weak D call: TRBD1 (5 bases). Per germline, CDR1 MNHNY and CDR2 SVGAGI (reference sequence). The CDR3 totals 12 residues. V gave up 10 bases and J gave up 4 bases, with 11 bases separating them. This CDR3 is CATRAQNQPQHF. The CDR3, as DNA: TGTGCCACCAGGGCCCAAAATCAGCCCCAGCATTTT.

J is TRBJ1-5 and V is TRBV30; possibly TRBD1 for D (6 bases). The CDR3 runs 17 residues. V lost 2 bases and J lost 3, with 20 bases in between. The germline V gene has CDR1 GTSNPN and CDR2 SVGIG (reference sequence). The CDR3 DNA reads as TGTGCCTGGAGTCCACGCGGGGGCGTAGGAGACAATCAGCCCCAGCATTTT. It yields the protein CAWSPRGGVGDNQPQHF.

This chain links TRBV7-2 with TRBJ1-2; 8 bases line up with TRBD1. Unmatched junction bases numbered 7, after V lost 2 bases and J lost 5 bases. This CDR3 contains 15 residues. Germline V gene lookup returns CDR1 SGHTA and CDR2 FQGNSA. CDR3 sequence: CASSLPTGVRYGYTF. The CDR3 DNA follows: TGTGCCAGCAGCTTACCGACAGGGGTGCGTTATGGCTACACCTTC.

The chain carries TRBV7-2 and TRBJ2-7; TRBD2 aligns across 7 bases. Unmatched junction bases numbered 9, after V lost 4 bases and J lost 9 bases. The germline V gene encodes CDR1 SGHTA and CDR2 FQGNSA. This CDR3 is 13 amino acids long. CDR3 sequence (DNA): TGTGCCAGCAGCTCAGGACGGGGGGAGCGGCAGTACTTC. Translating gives CASSSGRGERQYF.

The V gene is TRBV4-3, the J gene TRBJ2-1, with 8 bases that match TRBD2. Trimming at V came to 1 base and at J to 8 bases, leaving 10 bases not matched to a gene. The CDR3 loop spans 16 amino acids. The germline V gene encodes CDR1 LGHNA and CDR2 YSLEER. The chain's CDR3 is CASSQGSGVAFDEQFF. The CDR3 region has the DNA TGCGCCAGCAGCCAAGGTAGCGGGGTAGCTTTCGATGAGCAGTTCTTC.

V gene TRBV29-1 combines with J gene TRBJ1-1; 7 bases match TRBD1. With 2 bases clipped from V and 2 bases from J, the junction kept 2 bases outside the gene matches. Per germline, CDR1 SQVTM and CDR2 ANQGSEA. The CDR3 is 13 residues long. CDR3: CSVEQGVNTEAFF. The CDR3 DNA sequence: TGCAGCGTTGAACAGGGGGTTAACACTGAAGCTTTCTTT. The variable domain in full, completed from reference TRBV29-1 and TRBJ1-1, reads SAVISQKPSRDICQRGTSLTIQCQVDSQVTMMFWYRQQPGQSLTLIATANQGSEATYESGFVIDKFPISRPNLTFSTLTVSNMSPEDSSIYLCSVEQGVNTEAFFGQGTRLTVV.

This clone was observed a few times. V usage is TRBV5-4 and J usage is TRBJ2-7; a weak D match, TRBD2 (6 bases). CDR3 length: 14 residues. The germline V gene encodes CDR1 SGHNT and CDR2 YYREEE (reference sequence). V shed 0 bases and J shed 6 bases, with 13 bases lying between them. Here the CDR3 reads CASSLGNRDSEQYF. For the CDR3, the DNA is TGTGCCAGCAGCTTGGGCAACCGGGACTCCGAGCAGTACTTC.